This record concerns one T cell receptor beta chain sequence. What it binds is not known. This entry comes from a study of cytomegalovirus exposure and HLA in healthy donors. The study's findings and limits: TCR beta V segments were, for the most part, productive about 87% or about 30% of the time in an earlier analysis. For TCR beta chains, V- and J-gene trimming was later linked to a missense DCLRE1C variant.

CDR3 length: 14 residues. Germline V gene data show CDR1 as SSHAT and CDR2 as FNYEAQ (reference sequence). V shed 5 bases and J shed 4 bases, with 11 bases lying between them. The PCR was carried out with 60 Vbeta primers and 13 Jbeta primers. Some clones are missing from TCRdb's copy, which holds only in-frame ones; the method was immunoSEQ multiplex PCR. Of about 200,000 clones in the sample, roughly 80% were seen once. Sequenced material: PBMCs. V gene TRBV7-7 combines with J gene TRBJ2-2, with no clear D. The TCR was taken from a woman aged 25 to 39 in good health and CMV-seropositive. The CDR3 nucleotides read TGTGCCAGCAGCCCTTTGCGGAGCACCGGGGAGCTGTTTTTT. It encodes CASSPLRSTGELFF.